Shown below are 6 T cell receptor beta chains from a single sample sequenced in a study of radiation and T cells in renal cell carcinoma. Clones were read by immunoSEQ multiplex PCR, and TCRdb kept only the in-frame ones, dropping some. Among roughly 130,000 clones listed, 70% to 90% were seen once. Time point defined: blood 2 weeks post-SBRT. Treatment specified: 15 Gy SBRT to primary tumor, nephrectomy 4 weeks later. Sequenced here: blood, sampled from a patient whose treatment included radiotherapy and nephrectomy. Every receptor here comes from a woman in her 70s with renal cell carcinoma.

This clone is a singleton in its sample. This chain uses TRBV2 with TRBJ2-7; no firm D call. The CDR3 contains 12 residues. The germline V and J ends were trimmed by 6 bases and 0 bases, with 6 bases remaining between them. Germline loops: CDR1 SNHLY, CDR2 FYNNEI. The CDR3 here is CASSWDSYEQYF. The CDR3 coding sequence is TGTGCCAGCAGCTGGGACTCCTACGAGCAGTACTTC.

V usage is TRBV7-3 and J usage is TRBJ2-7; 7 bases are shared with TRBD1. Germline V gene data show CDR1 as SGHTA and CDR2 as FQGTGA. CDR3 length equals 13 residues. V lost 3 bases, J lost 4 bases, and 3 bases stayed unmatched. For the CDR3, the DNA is TGTGCCAGCAGCTTCAGGGGGTTTTACGAGCAGTACTTC. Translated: CASSFRGFYEQYF.

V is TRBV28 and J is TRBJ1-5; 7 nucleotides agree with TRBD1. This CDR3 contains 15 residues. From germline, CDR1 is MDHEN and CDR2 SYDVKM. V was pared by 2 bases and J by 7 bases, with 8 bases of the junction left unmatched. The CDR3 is CASSLPTGEGQPQHF. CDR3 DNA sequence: TGTGCCAGCAGTTTACCTACAGGGGAGGGCCAGCCCCAGCATTTT.

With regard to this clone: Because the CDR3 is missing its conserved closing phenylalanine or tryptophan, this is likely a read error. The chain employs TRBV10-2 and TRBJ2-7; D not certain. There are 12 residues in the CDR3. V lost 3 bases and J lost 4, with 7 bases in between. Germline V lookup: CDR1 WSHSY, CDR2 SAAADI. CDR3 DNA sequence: TGCGCCAGCAGTGAATTTGCTTACGAGCAGTACTCC. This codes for CASSEFAYEQYS.

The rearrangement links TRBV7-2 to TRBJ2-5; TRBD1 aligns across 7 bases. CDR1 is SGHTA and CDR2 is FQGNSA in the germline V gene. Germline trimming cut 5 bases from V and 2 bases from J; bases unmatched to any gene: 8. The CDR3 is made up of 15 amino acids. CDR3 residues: CASSHRDSLQETQYF. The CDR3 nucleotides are TGTGCCAGCAGCCACCGGGACAGCCTGCAAGAGACCCAGTACTTC.

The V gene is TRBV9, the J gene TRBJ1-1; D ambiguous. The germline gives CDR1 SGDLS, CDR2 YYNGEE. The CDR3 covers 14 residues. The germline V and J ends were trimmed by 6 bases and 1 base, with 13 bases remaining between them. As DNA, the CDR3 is TGTGCCAGCAAACCCTCGGGAGAGAACACTGAAGCTTTCTTT. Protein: CASKPSGENTEAFF.